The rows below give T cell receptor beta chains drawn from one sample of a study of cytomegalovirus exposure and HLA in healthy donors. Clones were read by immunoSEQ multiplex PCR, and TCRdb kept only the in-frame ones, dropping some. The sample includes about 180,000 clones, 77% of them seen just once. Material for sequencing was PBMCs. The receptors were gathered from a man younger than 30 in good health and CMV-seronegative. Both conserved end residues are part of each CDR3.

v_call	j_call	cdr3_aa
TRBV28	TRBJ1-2	CASSPGPSYGYTF
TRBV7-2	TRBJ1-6	CASSARQVPNSPLHF
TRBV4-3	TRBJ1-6	CASSPTGNWSPLHF
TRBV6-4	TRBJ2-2	CASSDSNRGTGELFF
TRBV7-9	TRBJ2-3	CASSLGLPPSTDTQYF
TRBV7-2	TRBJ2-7	CASSPRDRNYEQYF
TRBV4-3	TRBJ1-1	CASSQVLGAGREAFF
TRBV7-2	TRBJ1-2	CASSSFYGYTF
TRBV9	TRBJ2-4	CASSSRDREFGDIQYF
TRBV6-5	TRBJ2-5	CASSSPLAGKETQYF
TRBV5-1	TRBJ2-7	CASSGVPGNTYEQYF
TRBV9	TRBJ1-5	CASSPGTGNSNQPQHF
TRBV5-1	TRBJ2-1	CASSLGYGLAGGGSYNEQFF
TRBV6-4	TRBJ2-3	CASSLGTGGNTDTQYF
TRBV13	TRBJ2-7	CASTDRGVREQYF
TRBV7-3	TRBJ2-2	CASSLTGTSNTGELFF
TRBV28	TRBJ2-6	CASSLPGSGANVLTF
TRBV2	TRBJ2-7	CASRSSGSYEQYF
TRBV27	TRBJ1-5	CASSPGTGVSNQPQHF
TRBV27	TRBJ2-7	CASSLPDRAYEQYF
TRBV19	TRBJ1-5	CASNFGTGGNQPQHF
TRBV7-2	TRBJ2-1	CASSRDFSGEQFF
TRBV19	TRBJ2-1	CASNRRDSYNEQFF
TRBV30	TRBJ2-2	CAWSKGGTGELFF
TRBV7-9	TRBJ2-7	CASSLSTGLYEQYF
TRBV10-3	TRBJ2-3	CAISDRDTQYF
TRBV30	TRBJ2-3	CAWWALTDTQYF
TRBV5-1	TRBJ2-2	CASSLIVSGASLTGELFF
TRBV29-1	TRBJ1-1	CSVEASMNTEAFF
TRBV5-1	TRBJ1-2	CASSPGSDRNYGYTF
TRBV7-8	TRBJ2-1	CASSLKAGQGSYNEQFF
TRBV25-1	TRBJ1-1	CASRDRGVSTEAFF
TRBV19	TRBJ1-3	CASSWTGKGDTIYF
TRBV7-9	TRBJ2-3	CASSLAQNTDTQYF
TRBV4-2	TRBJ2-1	CASSRGGLAGENEQFF
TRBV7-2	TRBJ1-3	CASSSRSGNTIYF
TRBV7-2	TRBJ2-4	CASSWEAGGQDIQYF
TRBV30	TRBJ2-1	CAWSVGGEGEQFF
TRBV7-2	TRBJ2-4	CASRRQRALGGTSGNIQYF